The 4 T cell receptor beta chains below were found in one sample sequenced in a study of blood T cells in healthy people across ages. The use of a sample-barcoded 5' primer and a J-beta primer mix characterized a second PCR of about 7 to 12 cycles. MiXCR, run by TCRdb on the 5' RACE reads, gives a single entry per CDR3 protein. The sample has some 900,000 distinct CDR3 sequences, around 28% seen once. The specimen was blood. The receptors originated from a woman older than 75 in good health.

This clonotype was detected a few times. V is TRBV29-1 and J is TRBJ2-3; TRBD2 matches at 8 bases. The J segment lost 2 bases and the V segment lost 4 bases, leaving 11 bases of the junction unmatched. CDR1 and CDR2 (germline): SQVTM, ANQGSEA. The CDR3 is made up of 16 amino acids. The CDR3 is CSVAFGSGVITDTQYF. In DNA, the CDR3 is TGCAGCGTTGCCTTCGGTAGCGGGGTTATCACAGATACGCAGTATTTT.

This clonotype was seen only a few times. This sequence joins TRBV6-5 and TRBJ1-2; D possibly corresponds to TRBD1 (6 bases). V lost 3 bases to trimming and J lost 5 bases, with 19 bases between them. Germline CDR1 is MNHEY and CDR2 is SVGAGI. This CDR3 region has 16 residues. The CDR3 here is CASSYTRQGNGYGYTF. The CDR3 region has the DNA TGTGCCAGCAGTTATACGAGGCAGGGGAATGGGTATGGCTACACCTTC.

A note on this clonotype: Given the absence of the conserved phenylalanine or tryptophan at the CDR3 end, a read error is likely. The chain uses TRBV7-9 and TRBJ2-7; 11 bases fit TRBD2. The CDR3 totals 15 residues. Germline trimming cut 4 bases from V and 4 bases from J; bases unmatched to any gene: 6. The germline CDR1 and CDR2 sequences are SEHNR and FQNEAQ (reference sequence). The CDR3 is CASSYSGGARYEQYL. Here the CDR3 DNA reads TGTGCCAGCAGCTATAGCGGGGGGGCCAGATACGAGCAGTACTTA.

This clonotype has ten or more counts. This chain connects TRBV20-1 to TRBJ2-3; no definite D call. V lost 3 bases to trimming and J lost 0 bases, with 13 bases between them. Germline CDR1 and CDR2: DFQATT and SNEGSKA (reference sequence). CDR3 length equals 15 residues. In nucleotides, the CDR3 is TGCAGTGCTAGTGTTACCTCTTCTAGCACAGATACGCAGTATTTT. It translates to CSASVTSSSTDTQYF.